Each of the 7 T cell receptor beta chains below was sequenced from the same sample in a study of CD8 T cells in Susac syndrome. Random hexamers were used to reverse transcribe roughly 0.45 to 1 ug of RNA. TCRdb passed the immunoSEQ multiplex PCR reads through MiXCR, listing each CDR3 protein once. The data show about 140,000 distinct CDR3 sequences, around 96% seen once. Input material: CD4+ T cells from PBMCs. Receptors originate from a human donor with multiple sclerosis.

V gene TRBV3-1 combines with J gene TRBJ2-3; D remains ambiguous. Trimming left V 1 base short and J 2 bases short, with 7 bases between. Germline loops: CDR1 LGHDT, CDR2 YNNKEL (reference sequence). The CDR3 contains 14 residues. CDR3 residues: CASSQGSATDTQYF. Here the CDR3 DNA reads TGTGCCAGCAGCCAAGGGTCAGCCACAGATACGCAGTATTTT.

This chain connects TRBV7-8 to TRBJ2-1, with 8 bases matching TRBD2. Germline V gene sequence: CDR1 SGHVS, CDR2 FQNEAQ. Trimming took 2 bases from V and 6 from J; bases not matched to a gene: 12. The CDR3 totals 17 residues. The CDR3 loop is CASSLNDQRERGNEQFF. The CDR3 DNA follows: TGTGCCAGCAGCTTAAATGATCAGCGGGAGAGGGGCAATGAGCAGTTCTTC.

The chain employs TRBV24-1 and TRBJ2-5, with 9 bases that match TRBD1. After removal of 4 bases from V and 8 bases from J, the junction contained 10 bases not matched to a gene. The CDR3 sequence is 15 residues long. Germline CDR1 KGHDR, CDR2 SFDVKD. CDR3 in amino acids: CATSDAGTGTRTQYF. In DNA, the CDR3 is TGTGCCACCAGTGACGCCGGGACAGGGACACGCACCCAGTACTTC.

V usage is TRBV12-5 and J usage is TRBJ2-6; the match to TRBD1 covers 8 bases. CDR3 length equals 18 residues. Per germline, CDR1 LGHNT and CDR2 FRNRAP. V lost 7 bases, J lost 3 bases, and 14 bases stayed unmatched. In DNA form, the CDR3 reads TGTGCTAGTGCCTCAGACCTTGGACAGGGTATTGGGGCCAACGTCCTGACTTTC. Protein sequence: CASASDLGQGIGANVLTF.

The chain combines TRBV5-4 with TRBJ2-5; 7 bases are shared with TRBD1. The germline CDR1 and CDR2 sequences are SGHNT and YYREEE (reference sequence). J gave up 1 base and V 2 bases, and 5 bases lay outside the gene matches. This CDR3 region has 15 residues. CDR3 residues: CASSLIGGFQETQYF. Here the CDR3 DNA reads TGTGCCAGCAGCTTAATAGGGGGCTTCCAAGAGACCCAGTACTTC.

V is TRBV28 and J is TRBJ1-2; TRBD1 matches 9 bases. The germline V gene has CDR1 MDHEN and CDR2 SYDVKM. The CDR3 covers 14 residues. The trim removed 3 bases at V and 9 bases at J, leaving 8 bases unmatched. The CDR3 coding sequence is TGTGCCAGCAGTTTGGGGACAGGGATTTTAAGCTACACCTTC. This codes for CASSLGTGILSYTF.

The J gene is TRBJ2-6, the V gene TRBV27, with no clear D. Germline V gives CDR1 MNHEY, CDR2 SMNVEV (reference sequence). Trimming cost V 5 bases and J 0 bases, with 8 bases left between them. This CDR3 spans 15 amino acids. The CDR3: CASSLRISGANVLTF. The CDR3 DNA is TGTGCCAGCAGTCTCCGAATCTCTGGGGCCAACGTCCTGACTTTC.